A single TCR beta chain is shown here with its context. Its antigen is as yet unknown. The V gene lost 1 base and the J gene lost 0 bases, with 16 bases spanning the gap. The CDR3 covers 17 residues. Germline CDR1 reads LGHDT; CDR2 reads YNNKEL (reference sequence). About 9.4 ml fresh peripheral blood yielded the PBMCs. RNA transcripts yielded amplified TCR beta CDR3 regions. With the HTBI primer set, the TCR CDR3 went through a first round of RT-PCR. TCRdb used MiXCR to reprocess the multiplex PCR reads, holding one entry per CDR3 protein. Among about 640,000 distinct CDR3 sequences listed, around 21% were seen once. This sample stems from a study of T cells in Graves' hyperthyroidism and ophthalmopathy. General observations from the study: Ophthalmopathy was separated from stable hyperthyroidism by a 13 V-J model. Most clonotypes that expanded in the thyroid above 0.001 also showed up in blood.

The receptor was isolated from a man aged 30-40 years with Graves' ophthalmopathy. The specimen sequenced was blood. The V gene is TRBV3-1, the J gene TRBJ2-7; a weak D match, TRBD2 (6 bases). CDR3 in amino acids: CASSQALTGAYSYEQYF. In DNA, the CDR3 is TGTGCCAGCAGCCAAGCCCTAACGGGAGCTTACTCCTACGAGCAGTACTTC.